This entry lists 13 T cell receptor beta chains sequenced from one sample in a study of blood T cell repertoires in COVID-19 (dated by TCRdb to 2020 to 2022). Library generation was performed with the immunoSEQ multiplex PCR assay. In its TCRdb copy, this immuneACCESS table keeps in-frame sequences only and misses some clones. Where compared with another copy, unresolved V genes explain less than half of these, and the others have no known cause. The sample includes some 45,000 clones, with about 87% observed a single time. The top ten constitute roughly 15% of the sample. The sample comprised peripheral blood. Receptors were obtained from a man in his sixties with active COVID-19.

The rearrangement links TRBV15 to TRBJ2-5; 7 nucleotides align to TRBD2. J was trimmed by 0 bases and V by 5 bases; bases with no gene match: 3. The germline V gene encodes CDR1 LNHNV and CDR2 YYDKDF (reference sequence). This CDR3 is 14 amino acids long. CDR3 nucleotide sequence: TGTGCCACCAGCGGGGGGGGGTACCAAGAGACCCAGTACTTC. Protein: CATSGGGYQETQYF.

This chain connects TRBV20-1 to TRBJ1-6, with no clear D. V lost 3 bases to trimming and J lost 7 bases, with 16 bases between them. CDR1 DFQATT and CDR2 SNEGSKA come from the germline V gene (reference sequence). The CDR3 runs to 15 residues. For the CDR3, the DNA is TGCAGTGCTAGTCCCTGGCAGGATCGGAATTCACCCCTCCACTTT. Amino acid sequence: CSASPWQDRNSPLHF.

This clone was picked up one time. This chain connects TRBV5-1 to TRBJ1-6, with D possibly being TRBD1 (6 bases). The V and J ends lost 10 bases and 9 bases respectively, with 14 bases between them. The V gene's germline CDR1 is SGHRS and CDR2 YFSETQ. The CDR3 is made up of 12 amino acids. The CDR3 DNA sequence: TGCGCCTCCCGGGACAATAGTTCACCCCTCCACTTT. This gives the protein CASRDNSSPLHF.

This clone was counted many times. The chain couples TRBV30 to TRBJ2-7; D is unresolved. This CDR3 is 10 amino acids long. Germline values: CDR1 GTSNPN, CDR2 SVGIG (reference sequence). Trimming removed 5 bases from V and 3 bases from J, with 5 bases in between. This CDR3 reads CAWGHYEQYF. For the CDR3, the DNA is TGTGCCTGGGGCCACTACGAGCAGTACTTC.

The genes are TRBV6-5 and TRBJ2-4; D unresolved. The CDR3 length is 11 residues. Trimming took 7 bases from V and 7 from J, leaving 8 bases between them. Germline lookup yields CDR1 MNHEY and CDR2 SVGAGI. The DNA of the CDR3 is TGTGCCAGCACAGATAGCAACATTCAGTACTTC. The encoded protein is CASTDSNIQYF.

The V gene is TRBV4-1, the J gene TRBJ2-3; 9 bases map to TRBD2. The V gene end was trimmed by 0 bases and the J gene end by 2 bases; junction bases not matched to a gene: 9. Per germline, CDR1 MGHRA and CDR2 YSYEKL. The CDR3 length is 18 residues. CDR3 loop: CASSQDPLAGHPTDTQYF. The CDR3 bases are TGCGCCAGCAGCCAAGACCCCCTAGCGGGGCACCCCACAGATACGCAGTATTTT.

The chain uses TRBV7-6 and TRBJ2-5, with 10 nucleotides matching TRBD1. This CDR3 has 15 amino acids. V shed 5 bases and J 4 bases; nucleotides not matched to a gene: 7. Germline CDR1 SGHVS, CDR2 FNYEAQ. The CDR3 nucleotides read TGTGCCAGCAGCACACACCGGGACAGGGGAGAGACCCAGTACTTC. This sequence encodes CASSTHRDRGETQYF.

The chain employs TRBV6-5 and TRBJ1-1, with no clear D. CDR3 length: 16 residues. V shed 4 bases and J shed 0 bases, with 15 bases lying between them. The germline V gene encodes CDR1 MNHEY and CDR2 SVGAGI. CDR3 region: CASSLPHPRLNTEAFF. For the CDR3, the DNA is TGTGCCAGCAGTTTGCCCCACCCGAGATTGAACACTGAAGCTTTCTTT.

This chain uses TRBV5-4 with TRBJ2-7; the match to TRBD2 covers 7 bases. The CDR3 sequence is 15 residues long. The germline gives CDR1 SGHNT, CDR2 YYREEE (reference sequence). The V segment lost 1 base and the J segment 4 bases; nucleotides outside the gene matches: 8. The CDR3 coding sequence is TGTGCCAGCAGCTTGAGAGCCAGCGGGACGTACGAGCAGTACTTC. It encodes CASSLRASGTYEQYF. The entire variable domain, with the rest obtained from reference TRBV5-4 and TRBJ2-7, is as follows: ETGVTQSPTHLIKTRGQQVTLRCSSQSGHNTVSWYQQALGQGPQFIFQYYREEENGRGNFPPRFSGLQFPNYSSELNVNALELDDSALYLCASSLRASGTYEQYFGPGTRLTVT.

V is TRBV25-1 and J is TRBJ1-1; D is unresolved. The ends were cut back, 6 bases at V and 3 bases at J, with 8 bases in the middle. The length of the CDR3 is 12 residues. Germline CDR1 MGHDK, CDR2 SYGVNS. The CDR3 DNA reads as TGTGCCAGCAGGGACTACTACACTGAAGCTTTCTTT. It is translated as CASRDYYTEAFF.

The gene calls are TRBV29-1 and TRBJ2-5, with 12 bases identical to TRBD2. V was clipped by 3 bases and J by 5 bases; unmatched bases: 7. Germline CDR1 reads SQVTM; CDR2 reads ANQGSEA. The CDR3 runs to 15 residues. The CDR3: CSVDPLAGGYETQYF. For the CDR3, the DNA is TGCAGCGTTGACCCACTAGCGGGAGGATACGAGACCCAGTACTTC.

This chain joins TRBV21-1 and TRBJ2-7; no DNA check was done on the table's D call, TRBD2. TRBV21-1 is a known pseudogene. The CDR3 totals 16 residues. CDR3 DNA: TGTGCCAGCAGCAAAGATCGGGGGGCGACCCCCTACGAGCAGTACTTC. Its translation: CASSKDRGATPYEQYF.

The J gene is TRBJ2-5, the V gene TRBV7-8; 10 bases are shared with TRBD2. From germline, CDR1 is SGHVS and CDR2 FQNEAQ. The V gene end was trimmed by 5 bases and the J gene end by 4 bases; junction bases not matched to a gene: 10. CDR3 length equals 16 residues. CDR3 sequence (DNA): TGTGCCAGCAGCCTACAGCGGGGACTAGCGTCAGAGACCCAGTACTTC. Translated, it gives CASSLQRGLASETQYF.